These 17 T cell receptor beta chains originate from one sample sequenced in a study of PD-1 blockade in classical Hodgkin lymphoma. Libraries were prepared by immunoSEQ multiplex PCR; TCRdb keeps only in-frame clonotypes and omits some of them. The table has 95,000 to 100,000 clones, 75% to 90% seen once; the top ten hold under 7.5%. Every patient experienced relapse after autologous stem cell transplantation, and brentuximab vedotin exposure varied. Sequenced material: peripheral blood mononuclear cells (PBMCs), taken before the second cycle of nivolumab. Source of these receptors: a human donor with classical Hodgkin lymphoma.

This chain connects TRBV9 to TRBJ2-7; D unresolved. V lost 0 bases, J lost 6 bases, and 10 bases lay in between. The CDR3 loop spans 13 amino acids. Germline V lookup: CDR1 SGDLS, CDR2 YYNGEE. CDR3 amino acids: CASSVVSHTEQYF. CDR3 DNA: TGTGCCAGCAGCGTAGTATCTCATACCGAGCAGTACTTC. Using reference TRBV9 and TRBJ2-7 for the parts outside the CDR3, the full variable domain is DSGVTQTPKHLITATGQRVTLRCSPRSGDLSVYWYQQSLDQGLQFLIQYYNGEERAKGNILERFSAQQFPDLHSELNLSSLELGDSALYFCASSVVSHTEQYFGPGTRLTVT.

The chain carries TRBV6-1 and TRBJ2-3, with D uncertain. Between the trimmed V and J ends, which lost 4 bases and 3 bases, there was a span of 8 bases. In germline, CDR1 is MNHNS, CDR2 SASEGT. The CDR3 runs to 13 residues. CDR3 in amino acids: CASSGTRTDTQYF. The CDR3 DNA reads as TGTGCCAGCAGTGGAACCCGGACAGATACGCAGTATTTT.

On this clone: The junction departs from the called germline gene at one end, perhaps through a read error. The gene calls are TRBV11-2 and TRBJ1-1; no reliable D call. CDR1 is SGHAT and CDR2 is FQNNGV in the germline V gene. CDR3 length: 14 residues. The DNA for the CDR3 is TGTGCCAGCAGCTTAGCCGACACTTACACTGGAGCTTTCTTT. Its protein is CASSLADTYTGAFF.

The chain has TRBV11-2 and TRBJ2-7; 8 nucleotides agree with TRBD1. CDR3 length: 15 residues. Germline CDR1 SGHAT, CDR2 FQNNGV. The V segment lost 5 bases and the J segment 3 bases; nucleotides outside the gene matches: 9. The CDR3 DNA follows: TGTGCCAGCAGCCACCCAGGGGGCGCCGACTACGAGCAGTACTTC. Residues: CASSHPGGADYEQYF.

The chain has TRBV6-6 and TRBJ2-7; TRBD1 agrees at 8 bases. The CDR3 runs 14 residues. CDR1 and CDR2 (germline): MNHNY, SVGAGI (reference sequence). V was clipped by 2 bases and J by 1 base; unmatched bases: 1. CDR3 DNA sequence: TGTGCCAGCAGTTACCGGACAGGGTCCTACGAGCAGTACTTC. Its translation: CASSYRTGSYEQYF.

The rearrangement links TRBV11-2 to TRBJ1-4; the D gene is possibly TRBD1 (5 bases). From germline, CDR1 is SGHAT and CDR2 FQNNGV. V was cut by 1 base and J by 3 bases, with 18 bases left in between. This CDR3 is built from 18 residues. The CDR3 region is CASSLGRDGGRANEKLFF. The CDR3 DNA follows: TGTGCCAGCAGCTTAGGAAGGGACGGGGGTAGGGCTAATGAAAAACTGTTTTTT.

This chain links TRBV29-1 with TRBJ2-3; no clear D. The CDR3 length is 14 residues. CDR1 SQVTM and CDR2 ANQGSEA come from the germline V gene. Trimming took 0 bases from V and 4 from J, leaving 11 bases between them. CDR3 protein: CSVEDPFSSDTQYF. CDR3 coding DNA: TGCAGCGTTGAAGACCCCTTTTCGTCAGATACGCAGTATTTT.

This sequence joins TRBV27 and TRBJ1-1, with D perhaps TRBD1 (6 bases). The V and J ends lost 1 base and 4 bases respectively, with 16 bases between them. Germline V gene data show CDR1 as MNHEY and CDR2 as SMNVEV (reference sequence). The CDR3 contains 16 residues. CDR3 in DNA: TGTGCCAGCAGTTTATTTGGCGGACAGTGGGTCACTGAAGCTTTCTTT. This encodes CASSLFGGQWVTEAFF.

The chain uses TRBV7-2 and TRBJ2-7; no firm D call. Trimming took off 4 bases at V and 0 bases at J, with 4 bases between the two ends. Germline V gene sequence: CDR1 SGHTA, CDR2 FQGNSA. The CDR3 is 12 residues long. The CDR3 DNA sequence: TGTGCCAGCAGCTGGTACTCCTACGAGCAGTACTTC. This translates into CASSWYSYEQYF.

The V call is TRBV5-5, the J call TRBJ1-5; D gene unclear. Germline values: CDR1 SGHKS, CDR2 YYEKEE (reference sequence). Trimming left V 4 bases short and J 2 bases short, with 13 bases between. This CDR3 region has 15 residues. The CDR3 coding sequence is TGTGCCAGCAGCCCCCTTGAGGGAGGCAATCAGCCCCAGCATTTT. Translation gives CASSPLEGGNQPQHF. Looking up the rest from reference TRBV5-5 and TRBJ1-5 gives the full variable domain: DAGVTQSPTHLIKTRGQQVTLRCSPISGHKSVSWYQQVLGQGPQFIFQYYEKEERGRGNFPDRFSARQFPNYSSELNVNALLLGDSALYLCASSPLEGGNQPQHFGDGTRLSIL.

The rearrangement joins TRBV28 to TRBJ1-2; D remains ambiguous. The germline V gene has CDR1 MDHEN and CDR2 SYDVKM. CDR3 size: 15 residues. V lost 1 base to trimming and J lost 3 bases, with 12 bases between them. The DNA of the CDR3 is TGTGCCAGCAGTTTATACCTCCCCGCCCACTATGGCTACACCTTC. Protein: CASSLYLPAHYGYTF.

The genes are TRBV29-1 and TRBJ1-5; 7 bases match TRBD1. With 6 bases clipped from V and 3 bases from J, the junction kept 5 bases outside the gene matches. The CDR3 is 13 residues long. CDR1 is SQVTM, CDR2 ANQGSEA, per germline. The CDR3 is CSVRTGHNQPQHF. CDR3 coding DNA: TGCAGCGTCCGGACAGGCCACAATCAGCCCCAGCATTTT.

This chain connects TRBV29-1 to TRBJ1-2, with TRBD1 as a possible D gene (6 bases). The CDR3 is made up of 13 amino acids. Germline V gene lookup returns CDR1 SQVTM and CDR2 ANQGSEA. DNA of the CDR3: TGCAGAGTATCAGGGGAGGCTGGCTATGGCTACACCTTC. Translating gives CRVSGEAGYGYTF.

The CDR3 region has the DNA TGTGCCAGCTCGCACGGGGCCACGAACACTGAAGCTTTCTTT. Protein sequence: CASSHGATNTEAFF. The chain couples TRBV18 to TRBJ1-1, with a weak D call TRBD1 (5 bases). Germline CDR1 is KGHSH and CDR2 is LQKENI. The CDR3 is made up of 14 amino acids. V was cut by 6 bases and J by 1 base, with 12 bases left in between.

The CDR3 region is CASSLGGTVNTEAFF. The DNA for the CDR3 is TGTGCCAGCAGCTTAGGCGGGACGGTGAACACTGAAGCTTTCTTT. The gene calls are TRBV7-2 and TRBJ1-1; D perhaps matches TRBD1 (5 bases). The CDR3 contains 15 residues. Trimming stripped 1 base from V and 0 bases from J, with 9 bases between. Germline V gives CDR1 SGHTA, CDR2 FQGNSA.

This rearrangement joins TRBV11-2 to TRBJ1-2; 8 bases align to TRBD1. The CDR3 contains 14 residues. Germline V CDR1 and CDR2: SGHAT, FQNNGV. Trimming took 6 bases from V and 4 from J; bases not matched to a gene: 7. The CDR3 sequence: CASSPGQGPYGYTF. The CDR3 DNA is TGTGCCAGCAGTCCCGGACAGGGACCCTATGGCTACACCTTC.

The CDR3 DNA is TGTGCCAGCAGTTACAAGGGGACCTCGGGGGGTTCACCCCTCCACTTT. Its protein product is CASSYKGTSGGSPLHF. The chain employs TRBV6-5 and TRBJ1-6, with D tentatively TRBD1 (5 bases). The V and J ends lost 2 bases and 9 bases respectively, with 17 bases between them. The germline CDR1 and CDR2 sequences are MNHEY and SVGAGI. The CDR3 runs to 16 residues.